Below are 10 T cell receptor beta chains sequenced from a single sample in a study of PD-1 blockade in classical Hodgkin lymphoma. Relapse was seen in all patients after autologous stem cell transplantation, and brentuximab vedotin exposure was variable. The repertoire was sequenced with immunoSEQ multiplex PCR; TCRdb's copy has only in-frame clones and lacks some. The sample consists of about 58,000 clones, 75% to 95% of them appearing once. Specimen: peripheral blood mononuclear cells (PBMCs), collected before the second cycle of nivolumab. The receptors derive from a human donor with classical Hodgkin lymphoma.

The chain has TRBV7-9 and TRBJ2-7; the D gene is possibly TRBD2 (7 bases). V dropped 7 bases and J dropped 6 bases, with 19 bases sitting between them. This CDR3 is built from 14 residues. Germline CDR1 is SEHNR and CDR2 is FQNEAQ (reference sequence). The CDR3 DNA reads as TGTGCCAGCATCAACCTCGAGGGAGGGGGCGAGCAGTACTTC. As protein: CASINLEGGGEQYF.

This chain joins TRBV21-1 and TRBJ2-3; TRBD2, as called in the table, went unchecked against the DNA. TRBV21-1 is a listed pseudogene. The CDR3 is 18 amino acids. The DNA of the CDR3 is TGTGCCAGCAGCAAATCGGCTAGCGGGAGGTTTTGGACAGATACGCAGTATTTT. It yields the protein CASSKSASGRFWTDTQYF.

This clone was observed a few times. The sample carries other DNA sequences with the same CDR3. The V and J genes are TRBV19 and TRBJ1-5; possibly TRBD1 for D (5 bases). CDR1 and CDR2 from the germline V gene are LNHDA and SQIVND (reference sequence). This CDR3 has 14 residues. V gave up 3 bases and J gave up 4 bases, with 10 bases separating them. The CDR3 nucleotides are TGTGCCAGTAGTATCGGGACGGGTAATCAGCCCCAGCATTTT. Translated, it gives CASSIGTGNQPQHF.

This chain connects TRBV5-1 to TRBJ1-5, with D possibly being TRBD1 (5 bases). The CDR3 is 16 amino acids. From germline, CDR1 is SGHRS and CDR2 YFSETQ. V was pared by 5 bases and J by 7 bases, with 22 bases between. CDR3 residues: CASSRGDPGPGQPQHF. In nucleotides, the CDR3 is TGCGCCAGCAGTCGAGGGGATCCAGGGCCAGGACAGCCCCAGCATTTT.

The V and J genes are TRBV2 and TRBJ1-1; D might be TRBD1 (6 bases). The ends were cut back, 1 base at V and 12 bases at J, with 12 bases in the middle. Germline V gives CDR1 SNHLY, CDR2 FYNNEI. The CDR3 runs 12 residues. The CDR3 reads CASSEDQGSTFF. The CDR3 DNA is TGTGCCAGCAGTGAAGATCAGGGGTCGACTTTCTTT.

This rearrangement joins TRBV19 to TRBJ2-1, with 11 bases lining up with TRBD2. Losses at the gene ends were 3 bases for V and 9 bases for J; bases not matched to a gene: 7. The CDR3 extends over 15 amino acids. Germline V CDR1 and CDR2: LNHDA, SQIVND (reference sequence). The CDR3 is CASSIGTSGRSEQFF. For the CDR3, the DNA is TGTGCCAGTAGTATCGGGACTAGCGGAAGGAGTGAGCAGTTCTTC.

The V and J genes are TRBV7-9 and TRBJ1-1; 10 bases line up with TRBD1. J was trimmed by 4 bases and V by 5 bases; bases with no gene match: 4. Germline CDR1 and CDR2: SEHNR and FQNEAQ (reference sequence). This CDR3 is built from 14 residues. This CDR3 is CASSPRTGGTEAFF. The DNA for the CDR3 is TGTGCCAGCAGCCCTCGGACAGGGGGCACTGAAGCTTTCTTT.

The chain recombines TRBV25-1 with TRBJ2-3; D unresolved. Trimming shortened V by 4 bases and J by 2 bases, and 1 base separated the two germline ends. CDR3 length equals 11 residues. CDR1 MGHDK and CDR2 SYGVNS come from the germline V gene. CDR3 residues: CASSVTDTQYF. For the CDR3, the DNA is TGTGCCAGCAGTGTCACAGATACGCAGTATTTT.

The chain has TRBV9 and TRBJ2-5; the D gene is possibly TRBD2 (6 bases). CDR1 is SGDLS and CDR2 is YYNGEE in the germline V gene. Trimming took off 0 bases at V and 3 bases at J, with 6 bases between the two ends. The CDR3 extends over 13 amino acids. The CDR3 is CASSVGLEETQYF. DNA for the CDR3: TGTGCCAGCAGCGTAGGACTAGAAGAGACCCAGTACTTC.

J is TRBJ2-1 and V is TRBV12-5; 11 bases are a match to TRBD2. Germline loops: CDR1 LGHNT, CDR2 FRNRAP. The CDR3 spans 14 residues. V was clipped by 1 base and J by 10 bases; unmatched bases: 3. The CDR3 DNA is TGTGCTAGTGGTTTGGCCCTAGCGGGAGGAGAGCAGTTCTTC. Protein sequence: CASGLALAGGEQFF.